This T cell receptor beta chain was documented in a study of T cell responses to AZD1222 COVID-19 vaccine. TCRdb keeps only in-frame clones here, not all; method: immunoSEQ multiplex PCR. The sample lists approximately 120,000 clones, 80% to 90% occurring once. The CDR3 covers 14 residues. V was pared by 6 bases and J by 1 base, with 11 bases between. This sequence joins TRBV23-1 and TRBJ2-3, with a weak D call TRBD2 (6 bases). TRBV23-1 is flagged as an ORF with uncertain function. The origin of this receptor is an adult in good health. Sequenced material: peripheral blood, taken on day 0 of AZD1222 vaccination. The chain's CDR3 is CASSAGFGTDTQYF. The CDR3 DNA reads TGCGCCAGCAGCGCGGGGTTCGGCACAGATACGCAGTATTTT.